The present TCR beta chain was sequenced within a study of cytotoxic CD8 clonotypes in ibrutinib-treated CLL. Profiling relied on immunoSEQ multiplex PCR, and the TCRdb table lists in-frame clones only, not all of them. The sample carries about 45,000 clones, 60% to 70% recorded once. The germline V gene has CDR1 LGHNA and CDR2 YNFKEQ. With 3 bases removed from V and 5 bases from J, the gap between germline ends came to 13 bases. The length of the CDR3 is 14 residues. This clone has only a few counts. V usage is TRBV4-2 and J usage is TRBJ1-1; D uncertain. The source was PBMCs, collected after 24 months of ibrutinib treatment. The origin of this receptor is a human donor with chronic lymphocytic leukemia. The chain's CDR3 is CASSHRFLGTEAFF. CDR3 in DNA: TGTGCCAGCAGCCACCGATTTTTGGGGACTGAAGCTTTCTTT.